The TCR beta chain under discussion was sequenced for a study of T-cell reconstitution after alpha-beta-depleted transplantation in children. Molecular barcoding with unique molecular identifiers was used for the TCRbeta library. TCRdb called the PCR reads again in MiXCR, with one record for every CDR3 protein. This table has hundreds of thousands of distinct CDR3 sequences, roughly 15% appearing once. This clonotype has a count of ten or more. The V end lost 3 bases, the J end lost 4 bases, and 13 bases lay between the germline ends. CDR1 and CDR2 (germline): SGHTA, FQGNSA. The CDR3 runs 15 residues.

This chain joins TRBV7-2 and TRBJ1-3; D remains ambiguous. The TCR was taken from a human donor who donated a stem cell graft to a child with acute myeloid leukemia. The sample was PBMCs from the stem cell graft donor, taken from the stem cell graft. The CDR3 loop is CASSFGDPWGNTIYF. CDR3 DNA sequence: TGTGCCAGCAGCTTCGGGGATCCTTGGGGAAACACCATATATTTT.